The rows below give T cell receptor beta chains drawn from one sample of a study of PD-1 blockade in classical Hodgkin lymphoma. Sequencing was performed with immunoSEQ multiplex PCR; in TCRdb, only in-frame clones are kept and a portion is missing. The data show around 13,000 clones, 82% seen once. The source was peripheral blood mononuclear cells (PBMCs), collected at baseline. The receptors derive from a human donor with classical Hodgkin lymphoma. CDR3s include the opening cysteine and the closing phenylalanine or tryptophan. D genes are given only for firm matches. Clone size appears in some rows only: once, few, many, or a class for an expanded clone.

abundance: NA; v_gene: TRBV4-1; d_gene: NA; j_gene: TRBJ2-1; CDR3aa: CASSQDNSGYNEQFF; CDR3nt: TGCGCCAGCAGCCAAGATAATAGCGGCTACAATGAGCAGTTCTTC
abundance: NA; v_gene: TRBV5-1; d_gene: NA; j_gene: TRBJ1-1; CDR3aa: CASSLALSHSFTEAFF; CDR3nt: TGCGCCAGCAGCTTGGCGCTTTCCCACTCATTCACTGAAGCTTTCTTT
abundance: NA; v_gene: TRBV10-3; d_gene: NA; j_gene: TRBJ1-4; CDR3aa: CAISQAQGRDEKLFF; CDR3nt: TGTGCCATCAGCCAAGCACAGGGACGGGATGAAAAACTGTTTTTT
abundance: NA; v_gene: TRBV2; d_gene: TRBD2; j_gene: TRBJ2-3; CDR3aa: CASSGLAGGPTDTQYF; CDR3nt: TGTGCCAGCAGTGGGCTAGCGGGGGGGCCTACAGATACGCAGTATTTT
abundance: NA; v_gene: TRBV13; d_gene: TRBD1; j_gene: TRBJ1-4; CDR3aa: CASSPNGVTGEEKLFF; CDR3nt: TGTGCCAGCAGCCCCAATGGGGTGACAGGGGAGGAAAAACTGTTTTTT
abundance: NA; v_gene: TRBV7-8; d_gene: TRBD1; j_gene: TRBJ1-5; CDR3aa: CASSQRQGVGNQPQHF; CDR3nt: TGTGCCAGCAGCCAAAGACAGGGCGTCGGCAATCAGCCCCAGCATTTT
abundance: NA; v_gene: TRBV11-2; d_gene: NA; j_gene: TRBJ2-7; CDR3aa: CASSLQTSYEQYF; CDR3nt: TGTGCCAGCAGCTTACAGACAAGCTACGAGCAGTACTTC
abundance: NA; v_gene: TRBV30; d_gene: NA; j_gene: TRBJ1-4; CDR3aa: CAWSQGTNEKLFF; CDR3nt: TGTGCCTGGAGCCAGGGGACTAATGAAAAACTGTTTTTT
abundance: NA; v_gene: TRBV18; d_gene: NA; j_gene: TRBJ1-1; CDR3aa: CASSPGENTEAFF; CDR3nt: TGTGCCAGCTCACCAGGGGAGAACACTGAAGCTTTCTTT
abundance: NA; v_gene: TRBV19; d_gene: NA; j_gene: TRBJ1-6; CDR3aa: CASSAGAENSPLHF; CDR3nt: TGTGCCAGTAGTGCAGGGGCAGAAAATTCACCCCTCCACTTT
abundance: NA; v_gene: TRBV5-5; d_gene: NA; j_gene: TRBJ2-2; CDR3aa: CASSLLNTGELFF; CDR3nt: TGTGCCAGCAGCTTGTTGAACACCGGGGAGCTGTTTTTT
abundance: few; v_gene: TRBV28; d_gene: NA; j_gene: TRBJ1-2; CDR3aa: CASSLLGTTVPNYGYTF; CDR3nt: TGTGCCAGCAGTTTATTGGGGACAACCGTCCCTAACTATGGCTACACCTTC
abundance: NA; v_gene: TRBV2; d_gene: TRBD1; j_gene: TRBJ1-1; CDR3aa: CASSETGFYTEAFF; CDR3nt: TGTGCCAGCAGTGAGACAGGGTTTTACACTGAAGCTTTCTTT
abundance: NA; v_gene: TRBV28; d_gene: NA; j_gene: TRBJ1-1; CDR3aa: CASRLIDRSLNTEAFF; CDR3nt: TGTGCCAGCAGACTCATTGACAGAAGTTTGAACACTGAAGCTTTCTTT
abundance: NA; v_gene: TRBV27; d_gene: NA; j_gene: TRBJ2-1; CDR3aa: CASRPTPGNEQFF; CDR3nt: TGTGCCAGCAGGCCGACCCCGGGGAATGAGCAGTTCTTC
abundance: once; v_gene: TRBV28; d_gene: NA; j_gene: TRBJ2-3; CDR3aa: CASSLYGGTDTQYF; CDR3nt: TGTGCCAGCAGTTTATACGGAGGTACAGATACGCAGTATTTT
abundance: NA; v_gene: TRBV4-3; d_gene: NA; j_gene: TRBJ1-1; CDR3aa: CASSQVWDGNTEAFF; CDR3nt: TGCGCCAGCAGCCAAGTGTGGGACGGCAACACTGAAGCTTTCTTT
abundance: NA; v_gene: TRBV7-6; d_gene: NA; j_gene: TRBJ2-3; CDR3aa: CASSSDSISTDTQYF; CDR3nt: TGTGCCAGCAGCTCGGACAGCATTAGCACAGATACGCAGTATTTT
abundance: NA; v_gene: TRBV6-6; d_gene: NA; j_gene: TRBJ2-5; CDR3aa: CASSYVGVQETQYF; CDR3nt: TGTGCCAGCAGTTACGTCGGGGTACAAGAGACCCAGTACTTC
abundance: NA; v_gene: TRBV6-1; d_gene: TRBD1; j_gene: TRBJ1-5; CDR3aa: CASSETQTGSKPQHF; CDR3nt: TGTGCCAGCAGTGAAACCCAGACAGGGAGCAAGCCCCAGCATTTT
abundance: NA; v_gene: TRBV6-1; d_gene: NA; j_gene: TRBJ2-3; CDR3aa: CASHLLAGYTQYF; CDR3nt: TGTGCCAGTCATTTACTAGCCGGGTATACGCAGTATTTT
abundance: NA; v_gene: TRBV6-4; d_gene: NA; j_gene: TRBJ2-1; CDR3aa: CASKTDSFYNEQFF; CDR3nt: TGTGCCAGCAAAACGGACAGCTTCTACAATGAGCAGTTCTTC
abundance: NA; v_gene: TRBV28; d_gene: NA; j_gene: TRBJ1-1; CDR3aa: CASSPLPARGNTEAFF; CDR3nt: TGTGCCAGCAGCCCTTTACCAGCAAGGGGGAACACTGAAGCTTTCTTT
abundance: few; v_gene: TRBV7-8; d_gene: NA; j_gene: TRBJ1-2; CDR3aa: CASSPGGGPRYGYTF; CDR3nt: TGTGCCAGCAGCCCTGGGGGGGGGCCGCGGTATGGCTACACCTTC
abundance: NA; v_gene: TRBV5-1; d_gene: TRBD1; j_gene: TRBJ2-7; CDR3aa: CASSLAPQGGHSYEQYF; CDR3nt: TGCGCCAGCAGCTTGGCCCCACAGGGGGGCCACTCCTACGAGCAGTACTTC
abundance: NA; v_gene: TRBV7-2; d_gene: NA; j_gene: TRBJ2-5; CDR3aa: CASSLARGNLQETQYF; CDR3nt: TGTGCCAGCAGCTTAGCGAGGGGGAATCTCCAAGAGACCCAGTACTTC
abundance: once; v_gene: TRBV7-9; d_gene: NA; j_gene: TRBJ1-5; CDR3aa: CASSLDGFNQPQHF; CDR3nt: TGTGCCAGCAGCTTAGACGGGTTCAATCAGCCCCAGCATTTT
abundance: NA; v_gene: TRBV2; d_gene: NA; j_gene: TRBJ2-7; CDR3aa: CASIRGSYEQYF; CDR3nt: TGTGCCAGTATAAGGGGCTCCTACGAGCAGTACTTC
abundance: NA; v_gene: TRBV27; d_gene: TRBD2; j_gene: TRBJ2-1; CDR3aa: CASSLYRGLAGGHPNEQFF; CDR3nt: TGTGCCAGCAGTTTGTACAGAGGACTAGCGGGAGGTCATCCGAATGAGCAGTTCTTC
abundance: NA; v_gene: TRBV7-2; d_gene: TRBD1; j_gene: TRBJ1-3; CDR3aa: CASSQTGTVHRSGNTIYF; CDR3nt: TGTGCCAGCAGCCAAACCGGGACAGTTCATCGTTCTGGAAACACCATATATTTT
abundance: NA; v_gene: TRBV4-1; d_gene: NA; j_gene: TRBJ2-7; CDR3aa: CASSQGGLYEQYF; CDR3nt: TGCGCCAGCAGCCAAGGAGGACTCTACGAGCAGTACTTC
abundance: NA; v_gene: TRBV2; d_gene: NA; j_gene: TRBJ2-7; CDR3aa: CASRYRVEQYF; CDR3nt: TGTGCCAGCAGATACAGGGTCGAGCAGTACTTC
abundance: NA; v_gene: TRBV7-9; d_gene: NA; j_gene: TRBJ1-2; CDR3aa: CASSPDPTVGYTF; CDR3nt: TGTGCCAGCAGCCCAGATCCGACAGTTGGCTACACCTTC
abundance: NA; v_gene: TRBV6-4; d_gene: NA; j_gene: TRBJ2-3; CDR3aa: CASSETTVSTDTQYF; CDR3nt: TGTGCCAGCAGTGAAACGACAGTGAGCACAGATACGCAGTATTTT
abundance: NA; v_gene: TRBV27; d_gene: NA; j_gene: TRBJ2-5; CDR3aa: CASSWGSQETQYF; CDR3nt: TGTGCCAGCAGCTGGGGGTCACAAGAGACCCAGTACTTC
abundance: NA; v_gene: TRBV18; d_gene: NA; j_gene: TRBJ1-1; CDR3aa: CASSRPGTEAFF; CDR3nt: TGTGCCAGCTCCCGCCCGGGGACTGAAGCTTTCTTT
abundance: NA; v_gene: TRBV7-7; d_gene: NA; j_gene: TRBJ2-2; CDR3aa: CASSLELEGAQIGELFF; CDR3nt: TGTGCCAGCAGCTTAGAATTGGAGGGGGCCCAGATCGGGGAGCTGTTTTTT
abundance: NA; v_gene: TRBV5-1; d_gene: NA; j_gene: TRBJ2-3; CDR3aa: CASSLGSPGDTQYF; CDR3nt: TGCGCCAGCAGCTTGGGTAGCCCGGGGGATACGCAGTATTTT
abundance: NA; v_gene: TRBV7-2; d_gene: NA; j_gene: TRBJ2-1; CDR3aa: CASSRSRGEQFF; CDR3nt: TGTGCCAGCAGCCGTTCACGGGGTGAGCAGTTCTTC
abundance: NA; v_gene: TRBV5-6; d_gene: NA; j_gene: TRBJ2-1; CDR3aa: CASSLGRGRYNEQFF; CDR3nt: TGTGCCAGCAGCTTGGGTCGGGGGCGTTACAATGAGCAGTTCTTC
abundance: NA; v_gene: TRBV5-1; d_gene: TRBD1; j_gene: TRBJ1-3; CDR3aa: CASSPGQGGNTIYF; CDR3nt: TGCGCCAGCAGCCCAGGACAGGGTGGAAACACCATATATTTT
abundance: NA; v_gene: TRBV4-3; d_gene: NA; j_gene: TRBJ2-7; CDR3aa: CASSQDPSRFYEQYF; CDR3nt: TGCGCCAGCAGCCAAGATCCCAGTAGGTTTTACGAGCAGTACTTC